This T cell receptor beta chain came from a study of CD8 T cells in ankylosing spondylitis. General study results and limits: Matched ankylosing spondylitis synovial fluid reportedly contained a significantly enriched population of disease-linked clones. Earlier work had already found some motif variants in reactive arthritis synovial fluid and blood. One TCR beta motif, made up of under ten highly homologous variants, appeared characteristic of ankylosing spondylitis blood. As for the disease-linked clones, they showed a CD8+ phenotype and occurred at relatively low frequencies in peripheral blood.

At least ten counts were recorded for this clonotype. Its cognate antigen is unknown. Germline and junction disagree at one end, which may indicate a read error. CDR1 and CDR2 (germline): SGHRS, YFSETQ. The CDR3 spans 15 residues. Scientists made TCR beta libraries using quantitative 5'-RACE with molecular barcodes. TCRdb re-called the 5' RACE reads with MiXCR, one entry per CDR3 protein. The sample holds over 400,000 distinct CDR3 sequences, roughly 26% seen once. This receptor was identified in a male donor with ankylosing spondylitis. The rearrangement joins TRBV5-1 to TRBJ2-1, with no clear D. Sample: blood, either unsorted or a sorted T cell fraction (not recorded which). The CDR3 coding sequence is TGTGCCAGCAGTTTAGAAGTGAGCTCCTACAATGAGCAGTTCTTC. Its translation: CASSLEVSSYNEQFF.